What follows are 13 T cell receptor beta chains derived from one specimen sequenced in a study of cytomegalovirus exposure and HLA in healthy donors. 13 Jbeta primers and 60 Vbeta primers were used for the PCR. Sequencing used immunoSEQ multiplex PCR; TCRdb keeps in-frame clones, though not all of them. Of around 130,000 clones in the sample, 75% to 85% were seen once. Sequencing input: PBMCs. The origin of the receptors is a man aged 25 to 40 in good health and CMV-seronegative.

The V gene is TRBV27, the J gene TRBJ1-2, with D uncertain. The CDR3 contains 15 residues. CDR1 is MNHEY and CDR2 is SMNVEV in the germline V gene (reference sequence). Deletions cut 6 bases from V and 2 bases from J, with 16 bases between. The CDR3 loop is CASRPMGGANYGYTF. In nucleotides, the CDR3 is TGTGCCAGCAGGCCGATGGGAGGAGCGAACTATGGCTACACCTTC.

This chain joins TRBV5-4 and TRBJ2-3; 12 bases are a match to TRBD2. With 3 bases clipped from V and 1 base from J, the junction kept 3 bases outside the gene matches. Germline V gives CDR1 SGHNT, CDR2 YYREEE (reference sequence). The CDR3 spans 16 residues. The CDR3 sequence is CASSSLAGGGTDTQYF. In DNA, the CDR3 is TGTGCCAGCAGCTCCCTAGCGGGGGGGGGCACAGATACGCAGTATTTT.

This chain connects TRBV7-8 to TRBJ1-1, with D hard to call. Germline values: CDR1 SGHVS, CDR2 FQNEAQ. V was cut by 3 bases and J by 1 base, with 6 bases left in between. The CDR3 loop spans 13 amino acids. The CDR3 reads CASSFGRNTEAFF. CDR3 in DNA: TGTGCCAGCAGCTTTGGGCGGAACACTGAAGCTTTCTTT.

V is TRBV9 and J is TRBJ2-7; 12 bases fit TRBD2. The CDR3 has 14 residues. V trimming: 4 bases; J trimming: 7 bases; junction bases outside the gene matches: 6. Germline lookup yields CDR1 SGDLS and CDR2 YYNGEE. CDR3 sequence (DNA): TGTGCCAGCAGCCCTAGCGGGAGGGGGCTGGAGCAGTACTTC. Translation: CASSPSGRGLEQYF.

The chain has TRBV5-1 and TRBJ1-2; D is ambiguous. The CDR3 contains 12 residues. The germline gives CDR1 SGHRS, CDR2 YFSETQ. Trimming took 1 base from V and 6 from J, leaving 7 bases between them. The CDR3 DNA is TGCGCCAGCAGCTTGTTAGGAGATGGCTACACCTTC. Translating it yields CASSLLGDGYTF. Full variable domain (missing parts from reference TRBV5-1 and TRBJ1-2): KAGVTQTPRYLIKTRGQQVTLSCSPISGHRSVSWYQQTPGQGLQFLFEYFSETQRNKGNFPGRFSGRQFSNSRSEMNVSTLELGDSALYLCASSLLGDGYTFGSGTRLTVV.

The sample holds a few counts of this clone. The V gene is TRBV10-1, the J gene TRBJ1-5; D may be TRBD1 (6 bases). This CDR3 is built from 19 residues. The germline V gene has CDR1 WNHNN and CDR2 SYGVQD (reference sequence). The V end lost 6 bases, the J end lost 2 bases, and 26 bases lay between the germline ends. CDR3 region: CASRRGKGEGWSGNQPQHF. As DNA, the CDR3 is TGCGCCAGCAGAAGGGGGAAGGGAGAGGGGTGGTCCGGCAATCAGCCCCAGCATTTT.

The rearrangement links TRBV2 to TRBJ2-7, with 8 nucleotides matching TRBD1. The V gene end was trimmed by 6 bases and the J gene end by 3 bases; junction bases not matched to a gene: 7. The germline V gene has CDR1 SNHLY and CDR2 FYNNEI. The CDR3 runs 14 residues. The CDR3 bases are TGTGCCAGCAGGGAAAAGACAGGGGTCTACGAGCAGTACTTC. Protein: CASREKTGVYEQYF.

This chain connects TRBV9 to TRBJ1-2; 7 bases align to TRBD1. The CDR3 spans 14 residues. Trimming at V came to 3 bases and at J to 4 bases, leaving 6 bases not matched to a gene. Germline CDR1 is SGDLS and CDR2 is YYNGEE. CDR3 residues: CASSDGQALYGYTF. DNA for the CDR3: TGTGCCAGCAGCGACGGACAGGCACTCTATGGCTACACCTTC.

V gene TRBV5-1 combines with J gene TRBJ2-3, with a weak D call TRBD2 (5 bases). There are 15 residues in the CDR3. Germline V gene data show CDR1 as SGHRS and CDR2 as YFSETQ. Trimming took 0 bases from V and 4 from J, leaving 12 bases between them. As DNA, the CDR3 is TGCGCCAGCAGCTTGGGAGGGTTTGGGCCAGATACGCAGTATTTT. This sequence encodes CASSLGGFGPDTQYF. The full variable domain, completed using reference TRBV5-1 and TRBJ2-3, is KAGVTQTPRYLIKTRGQQVTLSCSPISGHRSVSWYQQTPGQGLQFLFEYFSETQRNKGNFPGRFSGRQFSNSRSEMNVSTLELGDSALYLCASSLGGFGPDTQYFGPGTRLTVL.

This CDR3 is CASSAGSMTEAFF. In nucleotides, the CDR3 is TGTGCCAGCAGCGCGGGATCGATGACTGAAGCTTTCTTT. The chain has TRBV7-3 and TRBJ1-1; D is unresolved. V lost 5 bases to trimming and J lost 5 bases, with 12 bases between them. Germline V gives CDR1 SGHTA, CDR2 FQGTGA. This CDR3 has 13 amino acids.

The V gene is TRBV19, the J gene TRBJ2-3, with unresolved D. Germline V gene lookup returns CDR1 LNHDA and CDR2 SQIVND (reference sequence). The V end was cut by 1 base, the J end by 2 bases, with 7 bases between. The CDR3 extends over 14 amino acids. As DNA, the CDR3 is TGTGCCAGTAGTATAGGCCCAGACACAGATACGCAGTATTTT. Amino acid sequence: CASSIGPDTDTQYF.

This sequence joins TRBV5-6 and TRBJ2-7; D remains unclear. The V gene's germline CDR1 is SGHDT and CDR2 YYEEEE. The CDR3 has 14 amino acids. V lost 0 bases and J lost 2, with 9 bases in between. The CDR3 sequence is CASSLVQSTYEQYF. The CDR3 DNA is TGTGCCAGCAGCTTGGTACAGAGTACCTACGAGCAGTACTTC.

The chain links TRBV29-1 to TRBJ2-7; 8 bases fit TRBD2. The CDR3 runs to 14 residues. V lost 0 bases, J lost 2 bases, and 3 bases stayed unmatched. CDR1 and CDR2 (germline): SQVTM, ANQGSEA. The CDR3 sequence is CSVEDSGSPYEQYF. In nucleotides, the CDR3 is TGCAGCGTTGAAGACAGCGGGAGTCCCTACGAGCAGTACTTC.